This T cell receptor (beta chain) originates from a study of blood T cell repertoires in COVID-19. On the study more broadly: PBMCs, B-cell-depleted T cells, or T cells provided the cDNA or gDNA that made up the material.

CDR1 is MGHRA and CDR2 is YSYEKL in the germline V gene. The CDR3 runs to 16 residues. Trimming took 0 bases from V and 5 from J; bases not matched to a gene: 7. Authors' methods: Reference gene primer amplification gave estimated nucleated cell counts. Using immunoSEQ multiplex PCR, the repertoire was profiled, and TCRdb retains in-frame clones only, with some absent. V and J calls and clone size are copied from that table; D and trimming were computed from the DNA. This sample has just over 150,000 clones, with 85% found just once. Specimen: peripheral blood. The chain links TRBV4-1 to TRBJ2-5; 9 positions match TRBD2. The source is a human donor with acute or convalescent COVID-19. The donor label of this sample is uncertain. The CDR3 protein is CASSQEGGGAGETQYF. The CDR3 DNA is TGCGCCAGCAGCCAAGAAGGCGGGGGGGCCGGCGAGACCCAGTACTTC.